The T cell receptor (beta chain) described here comes from a study of blood T cell repertoires in COVID-19. Whole-study context: Sites in the United States, Italy and Spain provided acute and convalescent COVID-19 samples. PBMCs, B-cell-depleted T cells, or T cells provided the cDNA or gDNA that made up the material.

Per the study methods: Reference gene primers were amplified, and this amplification served to estimate nucleated cell counts. Using immunoSEQ multiplex PCR, the repertoire was profiled, and TCRdb retains in-frame clones only, with some absent. V, J and clone size are taken as reported in that table, and D and trimming were inferred from the DNA itself. Of hundreds of thousands of clones listed, approximately 89% are singletons. The CDR3 is 12 residues long. Trimming shortened V by 5 bases and J by 0 bases, and 5 bases separated the two germline ends. Germline V gene lookup returns CDR1 GTSNPN and CDR2 SVGIG (reference sequence).

This chain joins TRBV30 and TRBJ1-3; D unresolved. This clonotype was sampled from a woman in her 50s who had recovered from COVID-19. Sequenced material: peripheral blood. The CDR3 here is CAWGSSGNTIYF. DNA of the CDR3: TGTGCCTGGGGGAGCTCTGGAAACACCATATATTTT.